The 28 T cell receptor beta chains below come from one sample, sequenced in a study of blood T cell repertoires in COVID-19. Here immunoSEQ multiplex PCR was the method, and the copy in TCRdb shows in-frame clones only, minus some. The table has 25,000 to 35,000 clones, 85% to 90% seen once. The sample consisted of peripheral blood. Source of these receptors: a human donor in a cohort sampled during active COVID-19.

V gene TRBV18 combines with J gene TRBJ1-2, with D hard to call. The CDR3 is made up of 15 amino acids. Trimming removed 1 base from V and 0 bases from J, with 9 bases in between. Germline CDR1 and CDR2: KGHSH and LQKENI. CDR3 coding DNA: TGTGCCAGCTCACCACTTGACGGAGCTAACTATGGCTACACCTTC. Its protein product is CASSPLDGANYGYTF.

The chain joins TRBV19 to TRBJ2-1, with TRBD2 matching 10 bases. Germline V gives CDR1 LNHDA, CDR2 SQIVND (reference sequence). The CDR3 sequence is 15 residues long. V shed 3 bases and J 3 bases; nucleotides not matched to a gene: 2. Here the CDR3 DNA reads TGTGCCAGTAGTATGTGGACTAGCGGCTACAATGAGCAGTTCTTC. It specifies CASSMWTSGYNEQFF.

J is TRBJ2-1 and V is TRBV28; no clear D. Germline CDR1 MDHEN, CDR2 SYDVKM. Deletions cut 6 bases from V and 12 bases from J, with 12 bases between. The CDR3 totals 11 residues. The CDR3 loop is CASSLESGQFF. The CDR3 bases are TGTGCCAGCAGCCTAGAAAGTGGGCAGTTCTTC.

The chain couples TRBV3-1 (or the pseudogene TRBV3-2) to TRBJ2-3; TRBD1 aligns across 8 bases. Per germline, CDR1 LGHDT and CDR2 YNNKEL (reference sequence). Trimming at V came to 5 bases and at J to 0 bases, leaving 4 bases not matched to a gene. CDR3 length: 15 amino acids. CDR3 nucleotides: TGTGCCAGCAGCGAAACAGGGGGTAGCACAGATACGCAGTATTTT. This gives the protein CASSETGGSTDTQYF.

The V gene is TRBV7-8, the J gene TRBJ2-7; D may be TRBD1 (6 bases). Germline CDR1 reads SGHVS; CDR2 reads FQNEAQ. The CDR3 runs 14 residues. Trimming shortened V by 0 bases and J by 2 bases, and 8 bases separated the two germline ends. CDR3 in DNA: TGTGCCAGCAGCTTAGCGAGGGGGACCTACGAGCAGTACTTC. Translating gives CASSLARGTYEQYF.

The CDR3 DNA follows: TGCGCCAGCAGCTCTAGCCCGACAGGGGATGAAAAACTGTTTTTT. This gives the protein CASSSSPTGDEKLFF. This chain uses TRBV5-1 with TRBJ1-4; 8 bases map to TRBD1. The germline CDR1 and CDR2 sequences are SGHRS and YFSETQ. There are 15 residues in the CDR3. V lost 3 bases to trimming and J lost 6 bases; unmatched junction nucleotides: 7.

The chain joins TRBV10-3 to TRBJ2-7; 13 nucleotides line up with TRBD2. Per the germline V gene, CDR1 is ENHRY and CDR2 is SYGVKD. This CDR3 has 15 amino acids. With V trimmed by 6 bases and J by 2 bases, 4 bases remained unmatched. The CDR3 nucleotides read TGTGCCATCAGCCGGACTAGCGGGAGTGCCTACGAGCAGTACTTC. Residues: CAISRTSGSAYEQYF.

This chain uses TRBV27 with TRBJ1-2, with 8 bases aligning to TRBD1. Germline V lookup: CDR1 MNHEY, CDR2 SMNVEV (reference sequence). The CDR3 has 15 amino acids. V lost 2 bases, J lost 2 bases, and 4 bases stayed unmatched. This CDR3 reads CASSLRQGLNYGYTF. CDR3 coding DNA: TGTGCCAGCAGTTTAAGACAGGGGCTCAACTATGGCTACACCTTC.

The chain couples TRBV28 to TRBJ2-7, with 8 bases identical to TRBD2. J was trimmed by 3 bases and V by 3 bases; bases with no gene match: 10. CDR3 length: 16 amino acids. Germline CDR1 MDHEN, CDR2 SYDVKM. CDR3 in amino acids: CASSFTLAELDYEQYF. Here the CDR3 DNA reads TGTGCCAGCAGTTTTACACTAGCGGAGCTGGACTACGAGCAGTACTTC.

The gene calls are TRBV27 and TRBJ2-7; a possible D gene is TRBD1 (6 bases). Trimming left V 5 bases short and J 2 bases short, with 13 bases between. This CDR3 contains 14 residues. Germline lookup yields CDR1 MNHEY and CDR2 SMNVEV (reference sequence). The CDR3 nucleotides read TGTGCCAGCAGTGATAGGGACACAACCTACGAGCAGTACTTC. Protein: CASSDRDTTYEQYF.

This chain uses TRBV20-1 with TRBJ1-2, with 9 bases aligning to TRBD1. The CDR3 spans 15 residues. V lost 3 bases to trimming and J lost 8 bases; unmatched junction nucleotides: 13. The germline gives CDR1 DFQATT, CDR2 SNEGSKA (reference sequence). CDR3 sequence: CSASLPGGQGRGYTF. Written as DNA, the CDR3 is TGCAGTGCTAGTCTCCCGGGGGGACAGGGAAGGGGCTACACCTTC.

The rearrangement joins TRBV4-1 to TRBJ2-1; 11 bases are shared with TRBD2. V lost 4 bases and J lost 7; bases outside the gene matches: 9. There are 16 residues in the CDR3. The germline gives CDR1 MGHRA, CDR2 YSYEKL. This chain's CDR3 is CASSRSLAGAWNEQFF. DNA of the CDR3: TGCGCCAGCAGCCGATCACTAGCGGGAGCTTGGAATGAGCAGTTCTTC.

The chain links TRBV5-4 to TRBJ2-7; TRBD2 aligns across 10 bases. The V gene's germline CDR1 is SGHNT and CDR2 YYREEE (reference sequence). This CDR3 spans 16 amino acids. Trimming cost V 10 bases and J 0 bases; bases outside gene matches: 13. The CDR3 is CAGSVAGGPISYEQYF. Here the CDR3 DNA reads TGTGCCGGTTCAGTAGCGGGGGGCCCGATCTCCTACGAGCAGTACTTC.

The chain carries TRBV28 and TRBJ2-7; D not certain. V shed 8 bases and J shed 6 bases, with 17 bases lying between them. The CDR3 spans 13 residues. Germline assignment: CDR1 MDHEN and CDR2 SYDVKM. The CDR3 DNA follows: TGTGCCAGCTACCCCTCGGGTCGAGCCGAGCAGTACTTC. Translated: CASYPSGRAEQYF.

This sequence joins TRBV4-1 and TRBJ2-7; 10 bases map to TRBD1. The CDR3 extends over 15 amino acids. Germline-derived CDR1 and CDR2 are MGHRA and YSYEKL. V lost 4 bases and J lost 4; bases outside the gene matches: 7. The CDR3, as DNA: TGCGCCAGCAGCCTGAAGGGGGACAGGGGTTACGAGCAGTACTTC. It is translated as CASSLKGDRGYEQYF.

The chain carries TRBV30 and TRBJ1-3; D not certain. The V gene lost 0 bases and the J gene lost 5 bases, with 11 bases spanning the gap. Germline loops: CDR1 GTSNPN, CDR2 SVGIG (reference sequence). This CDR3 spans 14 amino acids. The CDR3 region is CAWSVGQLRNTIYF. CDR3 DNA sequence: TGTGCCTGGAGTGTTGGGCAGCTTAGAAACACCATATATTTT.

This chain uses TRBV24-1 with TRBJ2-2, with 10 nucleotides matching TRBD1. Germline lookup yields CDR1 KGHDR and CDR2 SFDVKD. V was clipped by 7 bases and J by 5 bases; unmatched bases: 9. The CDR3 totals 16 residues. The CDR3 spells CATSATGTGATGELFF. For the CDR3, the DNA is TGTGCCACCAGCGCTACCGGGACAGGGGCGACCGGGGAGCTGTTTTTT.

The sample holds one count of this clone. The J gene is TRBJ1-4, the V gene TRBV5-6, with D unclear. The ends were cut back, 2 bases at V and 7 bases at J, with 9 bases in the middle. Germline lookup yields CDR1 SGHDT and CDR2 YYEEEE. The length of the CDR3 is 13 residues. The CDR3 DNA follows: TGTGCCAGCAGCTTCTGGGAGACTGAAAAACTGTTTTTT. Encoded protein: CASSFWETEKLFF.

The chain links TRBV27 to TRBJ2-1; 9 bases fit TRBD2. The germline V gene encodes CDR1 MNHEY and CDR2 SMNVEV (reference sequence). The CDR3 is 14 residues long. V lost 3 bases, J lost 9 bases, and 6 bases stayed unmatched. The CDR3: CASSLSSGVVEQFF. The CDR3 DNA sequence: TGTGCCAGCAGTTTGTCTAGCGGGGTGGTTGAGCAGTTCTTC.

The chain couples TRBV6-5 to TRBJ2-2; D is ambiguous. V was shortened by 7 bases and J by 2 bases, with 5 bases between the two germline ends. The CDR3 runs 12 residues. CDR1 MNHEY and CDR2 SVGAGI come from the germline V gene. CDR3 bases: TGTGCCAGCACGTATAACACCGGGGAGCTGTTTTTT. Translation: CASTYNTGELFF.

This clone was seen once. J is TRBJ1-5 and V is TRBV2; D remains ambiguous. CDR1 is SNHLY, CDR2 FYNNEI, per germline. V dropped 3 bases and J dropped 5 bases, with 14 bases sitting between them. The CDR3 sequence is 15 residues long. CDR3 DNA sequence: TGTGCCAGCAGTGACGCGGTAAGACGGGATCAGCCCCAGCATTTT. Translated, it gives CASSDAVRRDQPQHF.

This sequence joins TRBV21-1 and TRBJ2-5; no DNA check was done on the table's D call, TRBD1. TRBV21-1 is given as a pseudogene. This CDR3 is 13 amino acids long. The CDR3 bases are TGTGCCCCCAGCCAGGGTCAGGGAGAGACCCAGTACTTC. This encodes CAPSQGQGETQYF.

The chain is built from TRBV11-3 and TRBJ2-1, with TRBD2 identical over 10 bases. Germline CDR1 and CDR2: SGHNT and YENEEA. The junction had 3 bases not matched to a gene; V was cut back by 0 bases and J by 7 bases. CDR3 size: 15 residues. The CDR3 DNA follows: TGTGCCAGCAGCTTAGAACTAGCGGGAAAAAATGAGCAGTTCTTC. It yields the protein CASSLELAGKNEQFF.

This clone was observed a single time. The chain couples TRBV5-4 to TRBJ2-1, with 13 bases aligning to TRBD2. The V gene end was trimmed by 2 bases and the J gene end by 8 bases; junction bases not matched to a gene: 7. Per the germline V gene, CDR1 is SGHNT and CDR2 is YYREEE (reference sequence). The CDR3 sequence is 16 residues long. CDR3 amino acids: CASSFPGTSGVDEQFF. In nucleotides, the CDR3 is TGTGCCAGCAGCTTTCCCGGGACTAGCGGGGTCGATGAGCAGTTCTTC.

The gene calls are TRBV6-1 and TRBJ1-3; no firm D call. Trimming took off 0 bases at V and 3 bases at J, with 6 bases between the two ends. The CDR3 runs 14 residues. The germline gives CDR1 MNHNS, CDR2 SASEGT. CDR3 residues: CASSEARGGNTIYF. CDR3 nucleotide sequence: TGTGCCAGCAGTGAAGCGAGAGGTGGAAACACCATATATTTT.

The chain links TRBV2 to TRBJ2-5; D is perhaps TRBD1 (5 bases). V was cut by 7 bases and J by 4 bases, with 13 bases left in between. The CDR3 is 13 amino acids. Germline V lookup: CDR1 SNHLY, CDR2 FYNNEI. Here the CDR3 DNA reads TGTGCCAGCAATGGACACGAGAGAGAGACCCAGTACTTC. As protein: CASNGHERETQYF.

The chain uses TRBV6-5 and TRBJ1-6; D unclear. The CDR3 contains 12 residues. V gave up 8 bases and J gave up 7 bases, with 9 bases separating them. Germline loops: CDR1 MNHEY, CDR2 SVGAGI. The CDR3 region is CASAGKNSPLHF. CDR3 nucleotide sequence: TGTGCCAGCGCCGGGAAGAATTCACCCCTCCACTTT.

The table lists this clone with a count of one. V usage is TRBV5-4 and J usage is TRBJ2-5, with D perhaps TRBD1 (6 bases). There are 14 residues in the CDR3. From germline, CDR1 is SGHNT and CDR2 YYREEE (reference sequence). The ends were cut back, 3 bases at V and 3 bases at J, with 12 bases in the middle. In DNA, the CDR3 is TGTGCCAGCAGCTGGAACACAGGGAAAGAGACCCAGTACTTC. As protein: CASSWNTGKETQYF. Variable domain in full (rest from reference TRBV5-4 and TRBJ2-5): ETGVTQSPTHLIKTRGQQVTLRCSSQSGHNTVSWYQQALGQGPQFIFQYYREEENGRGNFPPRFSGLQFPNYSSELNVNALELDDSALYLCASSWNTGKETQYFGPGTRLLVL.